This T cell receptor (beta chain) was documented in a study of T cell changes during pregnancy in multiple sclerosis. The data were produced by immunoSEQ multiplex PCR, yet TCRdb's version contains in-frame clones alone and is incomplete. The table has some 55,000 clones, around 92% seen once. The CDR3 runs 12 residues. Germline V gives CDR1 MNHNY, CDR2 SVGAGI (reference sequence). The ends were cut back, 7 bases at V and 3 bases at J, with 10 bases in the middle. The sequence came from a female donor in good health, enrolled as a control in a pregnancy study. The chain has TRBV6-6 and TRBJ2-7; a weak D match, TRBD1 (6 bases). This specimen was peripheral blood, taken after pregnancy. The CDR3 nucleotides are TGTGCCAGCAAGGACAGAAGCTACGAGCAGTACTTC. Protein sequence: CASKDRSYEQYF.